These 15 T cell receptor beta chains share one sample of origin, sequenced in a study of cytomegalovirus exposure and HLA in healthy donors. Repertoires were generated with immunoSEQ multiplex PCR, while TCRdb's copy carries only in-frame clones and drops some. The table records more than 200,000 clones, approximately 84% of them present only once. Input material: PBMCs. The receptors here all came from a man younger than 30 in good health and CMV-seropositive.

V and J are TRBV18 and TRBJ1-2; TRBD1 aligns across 8 bases. This CDR3 comprises 14 residues. Germline assignment: CDR1 KGHSH and CDR2 LQKENI. V lost 1 base to trimming and J lost 3 bases; unmatched junction nucleotides: 1. The CDR3 sequence: CASSPLDRDYGYTF. The CDR3 DNA sequence: TGTGCCAGCTCACCACTGGACAGGGACTATGGCTACACCTTC.

The chain is built from TRBV19 and TRBJ1-2, with D possibly being TRBD1 (5 bases). The CDR3 is made up of 13 amino acids. Germline V gene data show CDR1 as LNHDA and CDR2 as SQIVND (reference sequence). The V gene lost 6 bases and the J gene lost 8 bases, with 16 bases spanning the gap. This CDR3 reads CASREGLYTGYTF. The CDR3 region has the DNA TGTGCCAGTAGAGAGGGACTCTATACGGGCTACACCTTC.

The chain is built from TRBV4-3 and TRBJ2-1, with D possibly matching TRBD1 (6 bases). The germline V gene has CDR1 LGHNA and CDR2 YSLEER. The CDR3 is made up of 16 amino acids. Trimming took 0 bases from V and 7 from J, leaving 16 bases between them. CDR3: CASSQEYRVMGNEQFF. The CDR3 DNA follows: TGCGCCAGCAGCCAAGAGTACAGGGTGATGGGAAATGAGCAGTTCTTC.

This clone was counted a few times. The chain uses TRBV18 and TRBJ2-1; D call uncertain. This CDR3 region has 13 residues. Trimming stripped 4 bases from V and 8 bases from J, with 12 bases between. In germline, CDR1 is KGHSH, CDR2 LQKENI. The CDR3 here is CASSLKGKDEQFF. CDR3 DNA sequence: TGTGCCAGCTCACTAAAGGGAAAGGATGAGCAGTTCTTC.

The chain is built from TRBV6-1 and TRBJ2-7; 9 bases line up with TRBD2. Unmatched junction bases numbered 10, after V lost 5 bases and J lost 5 bases. The germline CDR1 and CDR2 sequences are MNHNS and SASEGT. CDR3 length: 15 amino acids. Here the CDR3 reads CASSPPGLATHEQYF. DNA for the CDR3: TGTGCCAGCAGTCCCCCCGGACTAGCGACGCACGAGCAGTACTTC.

The CDR3 DNA reads TGTGCCAGCAGTGCCCCGCGAGGCGGGACTAACTATGGCTACACCTTC. Residues: CASSAPRGGTNYGYTF. The V gene is TRBV6-1, the J gene TRBJ1-2; D is ambiguous. Per germline, CDR1 MNHNS and CDR2 SASEGT. The V end was cut by 4 bases, the J end by 0 bases, with 15 bases between. The CDR3 has 16 amino acids.

This clone was seen just once. The V and J genes are TRBV27 and TRBJ2-1, with D perhaps TRBD2 (6 bases). V was trimmed by 5 bases and J by 10 bases, leaving 21 bases between them. CDR1 is MNHEY, CDR2 SMNVEV, per germline (reference sequence). This CDR3 is 15 amino acids long. CDR3 sequence: CASSDVTLTSNEQFF. CDR3 DNA sequence: TGTGCCAGCAGTGACGTAACGCTTACTAGCAACGAGCAGTTCTTC.

The genes are TRBV7-2 and TRBJ1-4; perhaps TRBD1 as D (6 bases). Trimming took off 6 bases at V and 8 bases at J, with 13 bases between the two ends. The CDR3 spans 13 residues. Germline CDR1 SGHTA, CDR2 FQGNSA. The CDR3 nucleotides read TGTGCCAGCAGTCCCGGGACAACCGAAAAACTGTTTTTT. Protein sequence: CASSPGTTEKLFF.

J is TRBJ2-5 and V is TRBV7-3, with D unclear. Trimming pared 5 bases from V and 2 bases from J, leaving 9 bases between. Germline V gene lookup returns CDR1 SGHTA and CDR2 FQGTGA. The CDR3 extends over 13 amino acids. CDR3 loop: CASSRAEQETQYF. In DNA, the CDR3 is TGTGCCAGCAGCCGAGCTGAACAAGAGACCCAGTACTTC.

This chain uses TRBV27 with TRBJ2-7; TRBD2 matches at 7 bases. The CDR3 extends over 16 amino acids. Germline V gene sequence: CDR1 MNHEY, CDR2 SMNVEV (reference sequence). The ends lost 8 bases at V and 2 bases at J; junction bases unmatched: 15. CDR3: CASGLTGGLAAYEQYF. In DNA form, the CDR3 reads TGTGCCAGCGGTCTAACCGGTGGGCTAGCGGCCTACGAGCAGTACTTC.

V and J are TRBV5-6 and TRBJ2-1; no firm D call. CDR1 and CDR2 (germline): SGHDT, YYEEEE. This CDR3 region has 14 residues. V shed 3 bases and J shed 7 bases, with 14 bases lying between them. The CDR3 DNA reads TGTGCCAGCAGCTCCTACTTACTCGAGAATGAGCAGTTCTTC. This sequence encodes CASSSYLLENEQFF.

The gene calls are TRBV4-1 and TRBJ1-5; tentatively, D is TRBD1 (5 bases). From germline, CDR1 is MGHRA and CDR2 YSYEKL. The V gene lost 2 bases and the J gene lost 6 bases, with 8 bases spanning the gap. This CDR3 has 13 residues. The CDR3 spells CASSQSGIQPQHF. The DNA for the CDR3 is TGCGCCAGCAGCCAATCAGGGATTCAGCCCCAGCATTTT.

The chain joins TRBV29-1 to TRBJ2-7, with D possibly TRBD2 on 6 matching bases. The V end was cut by 4 bases, the J end by 7 bases, with 14 bases between. CDR1 SQVTM and CDR2 ANQGSEA come from the germline V gene. CDR3 size: 12 residues. The DNA for the CDR3 is TGCAGCGTTGTGCGGGACCGGGGGGAGCAGTACTTC. As protein: CSVVRDRGEQYF.

V is TRBV19 and J is TRBJ2-7; D remains ambiguous. The CDR3 totals 13 residues. V was pared by 4 bases and J by 3 bases, with 10 bases between. CDR1 and CDR2 (germline): LNHDA, SQIVND (reference sequence). As DNA, the CDR3 is TGTGCCAGTAGTAAAGGTCGGAGCTACGAGCAGTACTTC. This sequence encodes CASSKGRSYEQYF.

CDR3 nucleotides: TGTGCCATCAAGCCTAGCGGGAGTTACGAGCAGTACTTC. Translation gives CAIKPSGSYEQYF. This sequence joins TRBV10-3 and TRBJ2-7; TRBD2 matches at 10 bases. The germline V gene has CDR1 ENHRY and CDR2 SYGVKD. V gave up 7 bases and J gave up 4 bases; unmatched junction bases: 4. The CDR3 spans 13 residues.